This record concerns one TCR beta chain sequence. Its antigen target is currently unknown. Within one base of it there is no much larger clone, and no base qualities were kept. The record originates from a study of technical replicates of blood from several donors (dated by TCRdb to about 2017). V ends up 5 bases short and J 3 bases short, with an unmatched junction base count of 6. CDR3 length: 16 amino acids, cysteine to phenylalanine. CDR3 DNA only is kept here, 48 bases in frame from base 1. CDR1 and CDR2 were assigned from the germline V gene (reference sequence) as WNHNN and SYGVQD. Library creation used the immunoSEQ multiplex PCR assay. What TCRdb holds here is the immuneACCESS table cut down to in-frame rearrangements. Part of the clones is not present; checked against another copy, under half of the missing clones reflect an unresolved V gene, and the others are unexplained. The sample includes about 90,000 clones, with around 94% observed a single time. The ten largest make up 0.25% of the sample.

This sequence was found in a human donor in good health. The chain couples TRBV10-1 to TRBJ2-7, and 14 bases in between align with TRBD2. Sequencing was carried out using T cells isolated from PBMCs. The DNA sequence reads TGCGCCAGCAGTCCGGGACTAGCGGGAGTGGGCTACGAGCAGTACTTC. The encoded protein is CASSPGLAGVGYEQYF.